The present entry profiles one T cell receptor (beta chain) with its context. As yet, its antigen is unknown. This specimen includes other DNA sequences encoding the same CDR3. CD45RO-negative CD8 cells positively selected for CCR7 made up the naive population, which excluded terminally differentiated effector memory CD45RA+ cells. Among the donors, all were Caucasian adults who lived in Nashville, Tennessee. CDR1 and CDR2 (germline): SEHNR, FQNEAQ (reference sequence). The V gene lost 3 bases and the J gene lost 5 bases, with 10 bases spanning the gap. CDR3 size: 13 residues. This specimen comes from a study of shared clonotypes between healthy human individuals. Study in general: Samples came from a couple of female and three male donors aged 18 to 49. Regarding the study as a whole: Generation probabilities were higher for clonotypes shared across all four sorted-subset donors than for unshared ones.

Source study methods: Because ImmunoSEQ provided only junction sequences with no quality scores, the filtering differed. Only in-frame clones appear in the TCRdb table, and some are missing; sequencing was by immunoSEQ multiplex PCR. V, J and clone size are those of that table, while D and trimming were read from the DNA. The sample contains about 1,800,000 clones, approximately 95% of which appear only once. J is TRBJ1-1 and V is TRBV7-9; possible D gene TRBD1, 5 bases. The source is a man aged 18 to 35 in good health. Specimen: naive CD8+ T cells sorted from blood. The CDR3 sequence is CASSFGGNTEAFF. The CDR3 coding sequence is TGTGCCAGCAGCTTCGGGGGAAATACTGAAGCTTTCTTT.